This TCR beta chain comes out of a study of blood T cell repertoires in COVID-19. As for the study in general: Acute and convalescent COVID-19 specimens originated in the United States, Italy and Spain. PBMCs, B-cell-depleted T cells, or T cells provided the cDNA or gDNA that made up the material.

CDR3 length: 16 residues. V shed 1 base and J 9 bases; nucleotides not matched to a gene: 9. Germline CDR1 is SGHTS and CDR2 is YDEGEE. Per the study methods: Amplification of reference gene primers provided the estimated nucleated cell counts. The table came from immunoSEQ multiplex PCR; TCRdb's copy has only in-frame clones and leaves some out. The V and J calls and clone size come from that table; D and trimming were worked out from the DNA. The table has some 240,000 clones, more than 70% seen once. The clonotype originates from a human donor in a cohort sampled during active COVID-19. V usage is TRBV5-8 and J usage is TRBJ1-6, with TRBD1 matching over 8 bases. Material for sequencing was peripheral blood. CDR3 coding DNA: TGTGCCAGCAGCTTGCGGACAGGGAACGAACCTTCACCCCTCCACTTT. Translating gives CASSLRTGNEPSPLHF.